A selection of T cell receptor beta chains follows, all from one sample in a study of CD8+CD57+ T cells in acquired aplastic anemia. In TCRdb, the reads were re-called with MiXCR into one record per CDR3 protein. The data contain about 210,000 distinct CDR3 sequences, around 60% of them singletons. The sequencing input was sorted CD4+, CD8+, or CD8+CD57+ T cells (not recorded which) from PBMCs. Receptors were obtained from a human donor in good health. The conserved cysteine and the conserved F or W are not part of the CDR3 here. Clone size, where shown, is once, few, many, or a class for clones that have expanded.

-	TRBV5-1	11	TRBJ1-1	ASSFERHTEAF
-	TRBV9	11	TRBJ2-7	ASSVEGSSRQY
-	TRBV24-1	14	TRBJ2-2	ATSGGAGGHTGELF
-	TRBV7-3	13	TRBJ1-1	ASSQEQGMNTEAF
-	TRBV29-1	10	TRBJ1-4	SVGELDEKLF
-	TRBV29-1	13	TRBJ2-2	SADTGGVGTGELF
many	TRBV11-2	14	TRBJ2-1	ASSLAARVRVYEQF
-	TRBV29-1	11	TRBJ2-7	SVVYGPNYEQY
-	TRBV12-3/TRBV12-4	11	TRBJ1-6	ASSARGRVPLH
-	TRBV6-2/TRBV6-3	13	TRBJ1-2	ASSRSFRTYYGYT
-	TRBV11-2	15	TRBJ1-1	ASSLSGGWSSYNEAF
-	TRBV7-9	13	TRBJ2-1	ASSKDSNPSYEQF
-	TRBV29-1	10	TRBJ2-7	SAGGSSYEQY
many	TRBV20-1	11	TRBJ2-3	SARQEVTDTQY
few	TRBV7-8	17	TRBJ2-6	ASSLVTTSGHSGANVLT
-	TRBV7-3	13	TRBJ2-3	ASSLTRREADTQY
-	TRBV6-4	13	TRBJ2-1	ASSDSGGNTDTQF
-	TRBV7-9	11	TRBJ2-7	ANLDLEGYEQY
few	TRBV19	13	TRBJ2-7	ASSLIYDGAYEQY
-	TRBV18	14	TRBJ2-7	ASSSPIAGGPYEQY
-	TRBV5-4	13	TRBJ2-6	ASSLVTAGANVLT
once	TRBV20-1	14	TRBJ1-5	SARDAGRLGNQPQH
many	TRBV7-2	9	TRBJ1-1	ASSDDGEAF
-	TRBV29-1	11	TRBJ1-1	SVGVGLNTEAF
-	TRBV7-2	14	TRBJ2-5	ASSLSFAGGQETQY
once	TRBV5-1	16	TRBJ2-6	ASSLGQGTSSGANVLT
many	TRBV7-7	13	TRBJ2-5	ASSPTPDRQETQY
many	TRBV7-9	14	TRBJ1-2	ASSSTTGALIVGYT
-	TRBV7-9	15	TRBJ1-4	ASSQDSRGYTNEKLF
many	TRBV27	12	TRBJ2-5	ASSLHRDQETQY
-	TRBV19	12	TRBJ1-1	ASSRSGLNTEAF
few	TRBV7-9	12	TRBJ2-7	ASSLASSLNEQY
-	TRBV2	12	TRBJ1-1	AGSQLRGNTEAF
-	TRBV10-1	13	TRBJ1-2	ASSQLKRPNYGYT
-	TRBV29-1	12	TRBJ2-7	SIEARDRGYEQY
once	TRBV7-6	15	TRBJ2-7	ASSLGVVQGSSYEQY
-	TRBV9	14	TRBJ2-5	ASSSGAGGGQETQY
-	TRBV14	15	TRBJ2-3	ASSQDPTGVGTDTQY
many	TRBV14	13	TRBJ2-1	ASSQDVGYYNEQF
-	TRBV10-3	10	TRBJ2-7	AISGTAYEQY
-	TRBV10-1	13	TRBJ2-5	ASSEYESGRGEQY
many	TRBV19	14	TRBJ2-1	ASSPYSGSPYNEQF
few	TRBV9	11	TRBJ1-1	ASSAGGNTEAF
-	TRBV20-1	9	TRBJ2-5	SAQQQETQY
-	TRBV10-3	17	TRBJ2-1	AISEGLAGGLFSYNEQF
-	TRBV7-9	10	TRBJ2-7	ASSQVAYEQY
-	TRBV7-6	15	TRBJ2-1	ASRLGQGEALYNEQF
-	TRBV19	15	TRBJ2-3	ASRTRAGLAGTRGQY
many	TRBV6-6	9	TRBJ1-1	ASEGIREAF
many	TRBV7-9	14	TRBJ2-1	ASSLDGGSPYNEQF
few	TRBV19	12	TRBJ2-1	ASRLGRYNNEQF
-	TRBV29-1	12	TRBJ2-5	SARPGQAQETQY